This T cell receptor (beta chain) is from a study of vaccination and CD4 T cells after COVID-19 (dated by TCRdb to between 2022 and 2023). In terms of the full investigation: SARS-CoV-2 positivity had been established in the convalescent patients by nasal swab PCR, and mild disease was recorded in several of these patients and severe disease in one. In the convalescent cohort there were six males and four females, among whom were two Hispanic individuals, seven Caucasians, two Asians and one multiracial person. Participants got two doses of the Pfizer-BioNTech BNT162b2 vaccine (n=8) or two doses of the Moderna mRNA-1273 vaccine (n=2). Post-COVID blood samples from convalescent patients were collected a median of roughly 100 days after diagnosis, with a range of about 35 to 161 days. Post-vaccine blood samples were taken a median of approximately 76 days after the second vaccine dose, with a range of roughly 14 to 250 days. Overlapping spike peptide pools from SARS-CoV-2 and from the common cold coronaviruses HCoV-NL63, HCoV-OC43 and HCoV-229E were used as culture stimuli. As controls, cultures received a CEFX viral epitope pool (the positive control), an HIV-1 Nef peptide pool (the negative control), or no peptide at all. In nine to eleven COVID-19 convalescent patients and a handful of infection-naive healthy vaccine recipients, researchers compared the spike-specific CD4+ TCR repertoire from before mRNA vaccination with the repertoire from after. Study-wide findings and limitations: Relatively few convalescent patients were included in the study, and early timepoints after natural infection were not analyzed. Although the median number of SARS-CoV-2-reactive clonotypes went up from around 20 after infection to some 40 after vaccination, the increase was not significant. In convalescent patients, a median 86.3% of post-vaccine SARS-CoV-2-reactive clones were detected only after vaccination, and vaccine-specific priming was suggested by this finding. Nearly all vaccine-specific clones in convalescent patients (304 of 307) were mono-reactive for SARS-CoV-2 spike rather than cross-reactive with common cold coronaviruses.

This clonotype was recorded a few times. This clone's antigen is unknown. Qualities for individual bases were not recorded, and no much larger clone is one base off. V sheds 2 bases and J sheds 6 bases, leaving 18 bases between their ends. Via the germline V gene, CDR1 is SGHVS and CDR2 FNYEAQ. The CDR3 spans 16 residues, from the cysteine through the phenylalanine. Only the CDR3 part of the read is kept: 48 bases, read in frame from the first base. Reading the label with the study, this specimen's treatment or condition is: roughly ten-day PBMC culture with coronavirus spike peptide pools or control peptides (ViraFEST assay). To expand antigen-specific T cells with peptide pools and then pick out the expanded clonotypes through TCR sequencing, the study relied on the ViraFEST assay. The convalescent patients' positive SARS-CoV-2 PCR tests were from March to December 2020, which was before the Alpha, Beta and Delta variants emerged in the United States. Fewer than 2.5 million PBMCs per well were cultured in IMDM with approximately 5.5% human AB serum and approximately 9.8 IU/ml IL-2, plus 10 ug/ml peptide pools. Half of the culture medium was replaced with fresh IL-2-containing medium on days 3 and 7. After 10 days of culture, CD4+ T cells were isolated by negative selection with the EasySep CD4+ T cell isolation kit. Ficoll-Paque Plus gradient centrifugation was used to isolate PBMCs from whole blood, and the isolated PBMCs were then either used fresh or cryopreserved at -140C. Each culture condition was generally run in triplicate wells.

Library method: PCR. DNA from cultured CD4+ T cells was subjected to TCR sequencing with the Oncomine TCR Beta short-read assay at the Johns Hopkins FTIC core. The QIAamp micro DNA kit was used to extract genomic DNA from the cultured CD4+ T cells. The Oncomine TCR Beta libraries from cultured CD4+ T cells were pooled using unique dual indexes and then sequenced on an Illumina iSeq 100. The authors' pipeline ran thus. Non-productive sequences were removed, and CDR3s that did not start with C, did not end with F or W, or were shorter than 7 amino acids were discarded. The MANAFEST web application was used to identify antigen-specific clonotypes by comparing peptide-stimulated wells against reference wells and other culture wells. For a clone to be called positive, the clone needed an FDR below 0.05, an odds ratio above 5, and a productive frequency above 0.1% in at least two of three replicate wells. Cross-reactive clonotypes were defined as significantly expanded in both SARS-CoV-2 spike wells and at least one common cold coronavirus spike condition. Levenshtein distances (stringdist) and unrooted phylogenetic trees (ape) in R version 3.6.1 were used to assess CDR3 homology. TCRdb trimmed the raw reads at Q25, called clones with MiXCR and kept productive beta chains. Rows are combined by CDR3 protein, so each entry shows the most common genes and DNA. The V and J calls shown here were made by TCRdb, not taken from the authors' results. The sample table holds 6,400 or so distinct CDR3 sequences, of which approximately 23% were seen once. The ten top clones hold around 27% of the sample.

This specimen consisted of CD4+ T cells from blood, cultured in vitro, obtained after SARS-CoV-2 vaccination. The chain links TRBV7-6 with TRBJ2-3, and the D gene may be TRBD2, 5 bases matching. This sequence originates from a human donor who had recovered from COVID-19. CDR3 region: CASSLFGLTSRDTQYF. The bases are TGTGCCAGCAGCTTATTCGGACTTACCTCGAGGGATACGCAGTATTTT.